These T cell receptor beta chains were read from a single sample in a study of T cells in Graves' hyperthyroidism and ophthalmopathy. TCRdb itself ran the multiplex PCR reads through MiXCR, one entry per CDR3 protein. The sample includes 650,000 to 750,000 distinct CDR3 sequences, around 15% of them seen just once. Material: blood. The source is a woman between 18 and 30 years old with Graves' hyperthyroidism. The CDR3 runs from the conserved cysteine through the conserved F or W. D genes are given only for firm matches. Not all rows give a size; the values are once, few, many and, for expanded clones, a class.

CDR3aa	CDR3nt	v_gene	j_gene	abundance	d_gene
CAWMNRGSEKLFF	TGTGCCTGGATGAACAGGGGGAGTGAAAAACTGTTTTTT	TRBV30	TRBJ1-4	many	TRBD1
CASSSGPTGKETQYF	TGTGCCAGCAGCTCCGGGCCGACAGGGAAGGAGACCCAGTACTTC	TRBV27	TRBJ2-5	few	TRBD1
CASSSEQTGGPYNEQFF	TGTGCCAGCAGCTCCGAGCAGACAGGGGGCCCCTACAATGAGCAGTTCTTC	TRBV7-3	TRBJ2-1	-	TRBD1
CASGTSYPTDTQYF	TGCGCCAGCGGGACTAGCTACCCAACAGATACGCAGTATTTT	TRBV10-2	TRBJ2-3	many	TRBD2
CASSLGVGFNEQFF	TGTGCCAGCAGCTTAGGAGTCGGGTTCAATGAGCAGTTCTTC	TRBV11-1	TRBJ2-1	many	-
CASSQAGHNEQFF	TGTGCCAGCAGCCAAGCGGGACACAATGAGCAGTTCTTC	TRBV3-1	TRBJ2-1	-	-
CASSEWGSNEKLFF	TGTGCCAGCAGTGAATGGGGCTCGAATGAAAAACTGTTTTTT	TRBV25-1	TRBJ1-4	-	-
CASSYTRTGTENTGELFF	TGTGCCAGCAGTTACACCCGAACCGGGACAGAGAACACCGGGGAGCTGTTTTTT	TRBV6-6	TRBJ2-2	-	TRBD1
CASSYLPAVLNYGYTF	TGTGCCAGCAGTTACCTGCCGGCGGTTCTTAACTATGGCTACACCTTC	TRBV6-5	TRBJ1-2	-	-
CASSSYFRDRVPNQPQHF	TGTGCCAGCAGTTCATACTTCCGGGACAGGGTCCCCAATCAGCCCCAGCATTTT	TRBV28	TRBJ1-5	many	TRBD1
CSASDKASGNTIYF	TGCAGTGCTAGCGACAAGGCCTCTGGAAACACCATATATTTT	TRBV20-1	TRBJ1-3	many	-
CASSWKGSHEQYF	TGTGCCAGCAGCTGGAAGGGTTCCCACGAGCAGTACTTC	TRBV7-9	TRBJ2-7	many	-
CASSQPSLASGEETQYF	TGTGCCAGCAGCCAACCCTCCTTAGCGAGCGGGGAAGAGACCCAGTACTTC	TRBV11-2	TRBJ2-5	-	TRBD2
CSADRGDGYTF	TGCAGTGCCGACAGGGGAGATGGCTACACCTTC	TRBV20-1	TRBJ1-2	few	TRBD1
CSSAKGSGGTDTQYF	TGCAGCTCCGCCAAAGGATCGGGAGGCACAGATACGCAGTATTTT	TRBV29-1	TRBJ2-3	few	-
CASSLGQPSYEQYF	TGTGCCAGCAGTTTAGGACAGCCCTCCTACGAGCAGTACTTC	TRBV27	TRBJ2-7	few	-
CASQGGPNQPQHF	TGTGCCTCCCAGGGGGGACCGAATCAGCCCCAGCATTTT	TRBV30	TRBJ1-5	many	TRBD1
CASSGLGPSEAGELFF	TGTGCCAGCAGCGGCCTTGGGCCGTCCGAGGCCGGGGAGCTGTTTTTT	TRBV9	TRBJ2-2	-	-
CASSDYTGELFF	TGTGCCAGCAGTGACTACACCGGGGAGCTGTTTTTT	TRBV6-1	TRBJ2-2	many	-
CASSFWTSGQETQYF	TGTGCCAGCAGTTTCTGGACTAGCGGGCAAGAGACCCAGTACTTC	TRBV28	TRBJ2-5	many	TRBD2
CASRRGEQDEPQHF	TGTGCCAGCAGGAGAGGAGAACAGGACGAGCCCCAGCATTTT	TRBV6-2/TRBV6-3	TRBJ1-5	many	-
CASSLRGFEGWGTGELFF	TGTGCCAGCAGTTTAAGGGGGTTTGAGGGATGGGGCACCGGGGAGCTGTTTTTT	TRBV12-3/TRBV12-4	TRBJ2-2	-	-
CASSWGLAGGVYNEQFF	TGTGCCAGCAGCTGGGGACTAGCGGGAGGGGTCTACAATGAGCAGTTCTTC	TRBV7-9	TRBJ2-1	-	TRBD2
CSASRQGFSPLHF	TGCAGTGCTAGTAGACAGGGTTTTTCACCCCTCCACTTT	TRBV20-1	TRBJ1-6	many	TRBD1
CSAIYIPGTGGNYGYTF	TGCAGTGCTATTTATATACCCGGGACAGGGGGTAACTATGGCTACACCTTC	TRBV20-1	TRBJ1-2	-	TRBD1
CSARRSGTGRDYEQYF	TGCAGTGCTAGAAGAAGTGGAACGGGACGGGACTACGAGCAGTACTTC	TRBV20-1	TRBJ2-7	few	-
CASKGNENEKLFF	TGTGCCAGCAAAGGGAACGAGAACGAAAAACTGTTTTTT	TRBV7-9	TRBJ1-4	-	-
CASSSTGRNTEAFF	TGTGCCAGCAGTTCCACAGGACGGAACACTGAAGCTTTCTTT	TRBV27	TRBJ1-1	many	-
CASLQSSYNEQFF	TGTGCCAGCCTCCAGAGCTCCTACAATGAGCAGTTCTTC	TRBV7-9	TRBJ2-1	many	-
CASSPPTAGDNYGYTF	TGTGCCAGCAGCCCCCCCACGGCAGGCGATAACTATGGCTACACCTTC	TRBV11-2	TRBJ1-2	-	-
CASSVNNLYEQYF	TGTGCCAGCAGCGTAAACAATCTCTACGAGCAGTACTTC	TRBV9	TRBJ2-7	-	-
CASSQEGLAGGGNEQFF	TGTGCCAGCAGCCAAGAGGGGTTAGCGGGAGGGGGCAATGAGCAGTTCTTC	TRBV3-1	TRBJ2-1	many	TRBD2
CASSLLTGDTEAFF	TGTGCCAGCAGCTTGCTGACAGGGGACACTGAAGCTTTCTTT	TRBV7-6	TRBJ1-1	many	TRBD1
CASSLASPEKLFF	TGCGCCAGCAGCTTAGCCAGCCCGGAAAAACTGTTTTTT	TRBV5-1	TRBJ1-4	few	-
CASSLGTGDIGNQPQHF	TGTGCCAGCAGCTTAGGTACGGGGGATATCGGCAATCAGCCCCAGCATTTT	TRBV7-9	TRBJ1-5	many	-
CASSPRNGVGSSVEQFF	TGTGCCAGCAGCCCCAGAAACGGGGTCGGTTCGAGTGTTGAGCAGTTCTTC	TRBV11-2	TRBJ2-1	many	-
CSAPAPDRAFHEQYF	TGCAGTGCCCCGGCCCCGGACAGGGCTTTCCACGAGCAGTACTTC	TRBV20-1	TRBJ2-7	many	TRBD1
CASSLNYYEQYF	TGTGCCAGCAGCTTAAACTACTACGAGCAGTACTTC	TRBV7-9	TRBJ2-7	many	-
CASSRGLAGPNTGELFF	TGTGCCAGCAGCCGGGGACTAGCGGGGCCGAACACCGGGGAGCTGTTTTTT	TRBV13	TRBJ2-2	few	TRBD2
CASSLSGGTSGRSSQFF	TGTGCCAGCAGCTTATCGGGAGGGACTAGCGGGAGGTCGTCACAGTTCTTC	TRBV7-2	TRBJ2-1	-	TRBD2
CASSLAGSANEKLFF	TGTGCCAGCAGTTTGGCGGGAAGTGCTAATGAAAAACTGTTTTTT	TRBV28	TRBJ1-4	many	-
CASSATHWAPNEKLFF	TGTGCCAGCAGCGCTACCCACTGGGCACCTAATGAAAAACTGTTTTTT	TRBV7-9	TRBJ1-4	many	-
CASSDTMKAEKLFF	TGTGCCAGCAGCGACACTATGAAAGCTGAAAAACTGTTTTTT	TRBV3-1	TRBJ1-4	-	-
CSVIRQLNTEAFF	TGCAGCGTTATTAGACAGCTGAACACTGAAGCTTTCTTT	TRBV29-1	TRBJ1-1	many	-
CASSSFSGKPDTQYF	TGTGCCAGCAGTTCCTTCAGCGGGAAGCCAGATACGCAGTATTTT	TRBV27	TRBJ2-3	-	TRBD2
CASSLAPTGPYSNQPQHF	TGTGCCAGCAGCTTAGCCCCGACAGGGCCCTATAGCAATCAGCCCCAGCATTTT	TRBV7-2	TRBJ1-5	many	TRBD1
CASREEGSLLYEQYF	TGTGCCAGCAGGGAAGAGGGCAGTCTTCTCTACGAGCAGTACTTC	TRBV6-1	TRBJ2-7	-	-
CASSSLYGAVEQFF	TGTGCCAGCAGCTCCCTTTACGGAGCGGTTGAGCAGTTCTTC	TRBV7-6	TRBJ2-1	many	-
CAWSVSRDNSPLHF	TGTGCCTGGAGTGTAAGCAGGGATAATTCACCCCTCCACTTT	TRBV30	TRBJ1-6	-	-
CSARVGAVTEAFF	TGCAGTGCCCGCGTCGGGGCTGTAACTGAAGCTTTCTTT	TRBV20-1	TRBJ1-1	-	-
CASSQGGWKEQFF	TGCGCCAGCAGCCAAGGAGGCTGGAAGGAGCAGTTCTTC	TRBV4-1	TRBJ2-1	-	-
CASSPAGTGLEQYF	TGTGCCAGTAGTCCCGCCGGGACAGGGCTCGAGCAGTACTTC	TRBV19	TRBJ2-7	-	TRBD1
CASRAQRGRPTSEKLFF	TGTGCCAGCAGGGCCCAGAGGGGGCGTCCGACTTCTGAAAAACTGTTTTTT	TRBV12-3/TRBV12-4	TRBJ1-4	many	TRBD1
CASSLYTGQSLNEQFF	TGTGCCAGCTCGCTTTATACGGGACAGAGTCTAAATGAGCAGTTCTTC	TRBV18	TRBJ2-1	-	TRBD1
CASSSWDDQQETQYF	TGCGCCAGCAGTTCGTGGGACGACCAGCAAGAGACCCAGTACTTC	TRBV5-1	TRBJ2-5	-	-
CASSLREWVYNEQFF	TGTGCCAGCAGCTTGCGAGAGTGGGTCTACAATGAGCAGTTCTTC	TRBV5-4	TRBJ2-1	few	-
CASSVGSGRYGYTF	TGTGCCAGCAGCGTAGGCTCTGGGCGCTATGGCTACACCTTC	TRBV9	TRBJ1-2	-	-
CASTSGGGETQYF	TGCGCCAGCACGAGCGGAGGGGGGGAGACCCAGTACTTC	TRBV5-1	TRBJ2-5	many	-
CASSFGLKAQYF	TGTGCCAGCAGTTTCGGACTCAAGGCGCAGTATTTT	TRBV6-2/TRBV6-3	TRBJ2-3	-	-